This T cell receptor beta chain was found in a study of CD8+ T cells in alopecia areata. Overall study: Treated patients were given oral tofacitinib, which was dosed at 5 to 10 mg twice daily.

Of note for this clone: Its antigen is unidentified.

RNA extraction was followed by reverse transcription into cDNA, which acted as the sequencing template. Measured with immunoSEQ multiplex PCR; TCRdb has only the in-frame clones, and not every one. This table has 190,000 or so clones, around 50% appearing once. Points from the study as a whole: Higher clonality was seen in lesional scalp than in normal scalp, especially in alopecia totalis/universalis.

Sample treatment: oral pan-JAK inhibitor, 5-10 mg twice daily. The input for sequencing was CD8+ T cells sorted from blood, taken at week 24, from a patient treated with tofacitinib. This TCR was sampled from a human donor with alopecia areata.

The CDR3 region is CASSLSGSGNTIYF. CDR3 nucleotide sequence: TGTGCCAGCAGCTTATCCGGGTCTGGAAACACCATATATTTT. V and J are TRBV13 and TRBJ1-3; D gene ambiguous. CDR1 and CDR2 from the germline V gene are PRHDT and FYEKMQ (reference sequence). The CDR3 sequence is 14 residues long. Between the trimmed V and J ends, which lost 2 bases and 1 base, there was a span of 6 bases.